These T cell receptor beta chains were read from a single sample in a study of read filtering for tumor transcriptome and immune sequencing. TCRdb reprocessed the reads with MiXCR, giving one entry per CDR3 protein. The sample records 20,000 to 25,000 distinct CDR3 sequences, approximately 14% being singletons. The sequenced material came from a population of CD138-negative cells sorted from bone marrow. Receptors were obtained from a donor at least 40 years old with multiple myeloma. Each CDR3 is given with its conserved first and last residue. A D gene is named only where the DNA matches it firmly. Clone size is shown for a subset of rows, as once, few, many or a class of expanded clone.

j_call: TRBJ2-1; v_call: TRBV29-1; d_call: NA; clone_size: NA; cdr3_nt: TGCAGCGTTGAAGAGAGGCCCGGGGTGTGGGGCAATGAGCAGTTCTTC; cdr3_aa: CSVEERPGVWGNEQFF
j_call: TRBJ2-7; v_call: TRBV6-1; d_call: NA; clone_size: many; cdr3_nt: TGTGCCAGCAGTGAAGAGGGTGCGTCCTACGAGCAGTACTTC; cdr3_aa: CASSEEGASYEQYF
j_call: TRBJ2-2; v_call: TRBV20-1; d_call: NA; clone_size: many; cdr3_nt: TGCAGTGCGTGGGACGCAAACACCGGGGAGCTGTTTTTT; cdr3_aa: CSAWDANTGELFF
j_call: TRBJ2-1; v_call: TRBV6-1; d_call: TRBD2; clone_size: many; cdr3_nt: TGTGCCAGTAAGCGGGAGTCCTACAATGAGCAGTTCTTC; cdr3_aa: CASKRESYNEQFF
j_call: TRBJ1-1; v_call: TRBV6-5; d_call: NA; clone_size: many; cdr3_nt: TGTGCCAGCAGTCGGACGGACGGTGGGGCTTTCTTT; cdr3_aa: CASSRTDGGAFF
j_call: TRBJ2-1; v_call: TRBV29-1; d_call: TRBD2; clone_size: many; cdr3_nt: TGCAGCGTTTTGGGACTAGCGGACTACAATGAGCAGTTCTTC; cdr3_aa: CSVLGLADYNEQFF
j_call: TRBJ2-3; v_call: TRBV19; d_call: NA; clone_size: many; cdr3_nt: TGTGCCAGTAGGAATCCAGATACGCAGTATTTT; cdr3_aa: CASRNPDTQYF
j_call: TRBJ2-1; v_call: TRBV4-1; d_call: NA; clone_size: many; cdr3_nt: TGCGCCAGCAGCCTCACAGGGTTCTATGAGCAGTTCTTC; cdr3_aa: CASSLTGFYEQFF
j_call: TRBJ1-1; v_call: TRBV6-6; d_call: NA; clone_size: NA; cdr3_nt: TGTGCCAGCAGGCAGGGAAGCAGCACTGAAGCTTTCTTT; cdr3_aa: CASRQGSSTEAFF
j_call: TRBJ2-7; v_call: TRBV6-5; d_call: TRBD2; clone_size: many; cdr3_nt: TGTGCCAGCAGTTACTCGGGGACTAGCGGAGCCTACGAGCAGTACTTC; cdr3_aa: CASSYSGTSGAYEQYF
j_call: TRBJ2-2; v_call: TRBV20-1; d_call: NA; clone_size: many; cdr3_nt: TGCAGTGCTAGCGGGAGCGGCACCGGGGAGCTGTTTTTT; cdr3_aa: CSASGSGTGELFF
j_call: TRBJ2-1; v_call: TRBV12-5; d_call: NA; clone_size: many; cdr3_nt: TGTGCTAGTGCCGTCGACACGAACAATGAGCAGTTCTTC; cdr3_aa: CASAVDTNNEQFF
j_call: TRBJ1-1; v_call: TRBV20-1; d_call: TRBD1; clone_size: many; cdr3_nt: TGCAGTGCTATGACAGGGGGAGTTTCGAAAGCTTTCTTT; cdr3_aa: CSAMTGGVSKAFF
j_call: TRBJ2-1; v_call: TRBV7-2; d_call: TRBD2; clone_size: many; cdr3_nt: TGTGCCAGCAGCTTAGTTTGGCTAGCGGGGGGCAACAATGAGCAGTTCTTC; cdr3_aa: CASSLVWLAGGNNEQFF
j_call: TRBJ2-7; v_call: TRBV3-1; d_call: TRBD2; clone_size: many; cdr3_nt: TGTGCCAGCAGCCAAGAGTGGGCTAGCGGGAGAGCCCACGAGCAGTACTTC; cdr3_aa: CASSQEWASGRAHEQYF
j_call: TRBJ1-1; v_call: TRBV28; d_call: NA; clone_size: many; cdr3_nt: TGTGCCAGTAAGGGGAACACTGAAGCTTTCTTT; cdr3_aa: CASKGNTEAFF
j_call: TRBJ1-1; v_call: TRBV29-1; d_call: NA; clone_size: many; cdr3_nt: TGCAGCGTTGCGGGCCGACGGAACACTGAAGCTTTCTTT; cdr3_aa: CSVAGRRNTEAFF
j_call: TRBJ1-2; v_call: TRBV3-1; d_call: TRBD1; clone_size: few; cdr3_nt: TGTATCAGCAACCACAGGGGAGGCTATGGCTACACCTTC; cdr3_aa: CISNHRGGYGYTF
j_call: TRBJ2-1; v_call: TRBV4-1; d_call: TRBD2; clone_size: many; cdr3_nt: TGCGCCAGCCGGGGACTAGCGGACAATGAGCAGTTCTTC; cdr3_aa: CASRGLADNEQFF
j_call: TRBJ2-1; v_call: TRBV20-1; d_call: TRBD2; clone_size: many; cdr3_nt: TGCAGTGCTAGGGGACCTGGATCGGCTAGCGGGAGCTCCTACAATGAGCAGTTCTTC; cdr3_aa: CSARGPGSASGSSYNEQFF
j_call: TRBJ1-1; v_call: TRBV6-2/TRBV6-3; d_call: NA; clone_size: many; cdr3_nt: TGTGCCAGCAGTTCGTATGGGGCCAAAACTGAAGCTTTCTTT; cdr3_aa: CASSSYGAKTEAFF
j_call: TRBJ2-7; v_call: TRBV20-1; d_call: TRBD2; clone_size: many; cdr3_nt: TGCAGTGCCTCTCTGGGACTAGCGGGTGTTAAAGGCGAGCAGTACTTC; cdr3_aa: CSASLGLAGVKGEQYF
j_call: TRBJ1-1; v_call: TRBV20-1; d_call: NA; clone_size: NA; cdr3_nt: TGCAGTGCTAGATCCGGGGAGGGTACATGGAACACTGAAGCTTTCTTT; cdr3_aa: CSARSGEGTWNTEAFF
j_call: TRBJ1-1; v_call: TRBV7-2; d_call: NA; clone_size: many; cdr3_nt: TGTGCCAGCAGCTTAGGGGGGGGTCGTAACACTGAAGCTTTCTTT; cdr3_aa: CASSLGGGRNTEAFF
j_call: TRBJ2-5; v_call: TRBV5-1; d_call: NA; clone_size: few; cdr3_nt: TGCGCCAGCAGCTTGCGCCAGGGTGACCAAGAGACCCAGTACTTC; cdr3_aa: CASSLRQGDQETQYF
j_call: TRBJ2-1; v_call: TRBV27; d_call: NA; clone_size: medium-sized; cdr3_nt: TGTGCCAGCAGTTTATCGGCTCAATGGGGTGAGCAGTTCTTC; cdr3_aa: CASSLSAQWGEQFF
j_call: TRBJ2-1; v_call: TRBV5-4; d_call: TRBD2; clone_size: many; cdr3_nt: TGTGCCAGCAGCCATAGCGGGGACTCCTACAATGAGCAGTTCTTC; cdr3_aa: CASSHSGDSYNEQFF
j_call: TRBJ2-1; v_call: TRBV20-1; d_call: TRBD2; clone_size: many; cdr3_nt: TGCAGTGCTACCCCCTTCCAAGGACTAGCGGGGCCGACACGACAGCAGTTCTTC; cdr3_aa: CSATPFQGLAGPTRQQFF
j_call: TRBJ1-4; v_call: TRBV7-2; d_call: NA; clone_size: many; cdr3_nt: TGTGCCAGCAGCTTCGCAACTAATGAAAAACTGTTTTTT; cdr3_aa: CASSFATNEKLFF
j_call: TRBJ2-3; v_call: TRBV7-2; d_call: NA; clone_size: few; cdr3_nt: TGTGCCAGCAGCTTTGGGGCTGGGCGCACAGATACGCAGTATTTT; cdr3_aa: CASSFGAGRTDTQYF
j_call: TRBJ2-1; v_call: TRBV7-2; d_call: TRBD2; clone_size: many; cdr3_nt: TGTGCCAGCAGCTTAGGGACGAGCGGGAGGGTTTTTTGGAGCTCCTACAATGAGCAGTTCTTC; cdr3_aa: CASSLGTSGRVFWSSYNEQFF
j_call: TRBJ2-6; v_call: TRBV2; d_call: NA; clone_size: many; cdr3_nt: TGTGCCAGCAGTGAATGGGCAGCTGGGGCCAACGTCCTGACTTTC; cdr3_aa: CASSEWAAGANVLTF
j_call: TRBJ2-7; v_call: TRBV20-1; d_call: TRBD2; clone_size: many; cdr3_nt: TGCAGTGCGTCCCTAGGACTAGCGGCAGGCTCCTACGAGCAGTACTTC; cdr3_aa: CSASLGLAAGSYEQYF
j_call: TRBJ2-3; v_call: TRBV19; d_call: TRBD2; clone_size: many; cdr3_nt: TGTGCCAGTAGCAAAACTAGCGGGAGGACAGATACGCAGTATTTT; cdr3_aa: CASSKTSGRTDTQYF
j_call: TRBJ2-2; v_call: TRBV7-2; d_call: NA; clone_size: NA; cdr3_nt: TGTGCCAGCAGCTTGGTAAACAGAAACACCGGGGAGCTGTTTTTT; cdr3_aa: CASSLVNRNTGELFF
j_call: TRBJ2-2; v_call: TRBV29-1; d_call: NA; clone_size: NA; cdr3_nt: TGCAGCGTCCGACAGGGACTTGACACCGGGGAGCTGTTTTTT; cdr3_aa: CSVRQGLDTGELFF
j_call: TRBJ2-1; v_call: TRBV7-2; d_call: TRBD2; clone_size: many; cdr3_nt: TGTGCCAGCAGAAGTAGCGGGAGCTCCTACAATGAGCAGTTCTTC; cdr3_aa: CASRSSGSSYNEQFF